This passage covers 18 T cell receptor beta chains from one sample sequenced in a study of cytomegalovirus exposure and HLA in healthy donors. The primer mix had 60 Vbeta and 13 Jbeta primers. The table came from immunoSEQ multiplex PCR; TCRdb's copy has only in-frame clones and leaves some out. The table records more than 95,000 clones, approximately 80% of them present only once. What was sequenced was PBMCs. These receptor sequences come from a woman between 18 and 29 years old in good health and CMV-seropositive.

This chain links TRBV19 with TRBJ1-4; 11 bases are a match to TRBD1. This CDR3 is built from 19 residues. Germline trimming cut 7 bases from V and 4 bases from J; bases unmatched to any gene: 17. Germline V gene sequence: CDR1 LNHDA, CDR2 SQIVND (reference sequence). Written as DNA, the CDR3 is TGTGCCAGTACCCCGGGAACGGGACAGGGGGTTGGAGGTAATGAAAAACTGTTTTTT. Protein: CASTPGTGQGVGGNEKLFF.

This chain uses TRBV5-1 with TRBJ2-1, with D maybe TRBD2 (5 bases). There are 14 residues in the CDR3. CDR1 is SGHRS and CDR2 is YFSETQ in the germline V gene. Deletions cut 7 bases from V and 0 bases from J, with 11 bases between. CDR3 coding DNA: TGCGCCAGCTCCGGGGAAACCTCCTACAATGAGCAGTTCTTC. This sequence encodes CASSGETSYNEQFF.

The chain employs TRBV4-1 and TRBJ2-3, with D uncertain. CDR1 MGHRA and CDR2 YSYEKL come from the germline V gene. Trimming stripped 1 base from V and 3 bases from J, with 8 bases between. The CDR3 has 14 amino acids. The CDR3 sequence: CASSQVLETDTQYF. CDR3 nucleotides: TGCGCCAGCAGCCAAGTCTTGGAGACAGATACGCAGTATTTT.

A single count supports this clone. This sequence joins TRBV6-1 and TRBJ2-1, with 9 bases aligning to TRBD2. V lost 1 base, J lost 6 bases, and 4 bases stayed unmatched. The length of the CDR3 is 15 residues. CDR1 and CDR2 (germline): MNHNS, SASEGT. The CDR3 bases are TGTGCCAGCAGTGAAGGGACTAGCGAGAGCAATGAGCAGTTCTTC. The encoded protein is CASSEGTSESNEQFF.

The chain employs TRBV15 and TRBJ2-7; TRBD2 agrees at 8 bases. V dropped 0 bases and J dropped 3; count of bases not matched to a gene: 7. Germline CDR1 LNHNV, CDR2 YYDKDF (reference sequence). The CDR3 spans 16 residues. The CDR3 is CATSRDGGRQIYEQYF. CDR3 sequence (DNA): TGTGCCACCAGCAGAGATGGCGGGAGGCAGATCTACGAGCAGTACTTC.

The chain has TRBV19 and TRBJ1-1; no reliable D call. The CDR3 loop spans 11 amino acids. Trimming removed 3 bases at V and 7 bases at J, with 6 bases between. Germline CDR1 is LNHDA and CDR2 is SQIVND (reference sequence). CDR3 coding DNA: TGTGCCAGTAGTATTGCCGGTGAAGCTTTCTTT. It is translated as CASSIAGEAFF. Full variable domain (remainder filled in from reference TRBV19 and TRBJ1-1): DGGITQSPKYLFRKEGQNVTLSCEQNLNHDAMYWYRQDPGQGLRLIYYSQIVNDFQKGDIAEGYSVSREKKESFPLTVTSAQKNPTAFYLCASSIAGEAFFGQGTRLTVV.

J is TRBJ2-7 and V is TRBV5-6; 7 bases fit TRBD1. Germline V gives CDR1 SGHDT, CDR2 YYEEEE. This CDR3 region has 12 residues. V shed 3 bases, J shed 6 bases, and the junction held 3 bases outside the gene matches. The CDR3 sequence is CASSWGQSEQYF. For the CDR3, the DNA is TGTGCCAGCAGCTGGGGACAGAGCGAGCAGTACTTC.

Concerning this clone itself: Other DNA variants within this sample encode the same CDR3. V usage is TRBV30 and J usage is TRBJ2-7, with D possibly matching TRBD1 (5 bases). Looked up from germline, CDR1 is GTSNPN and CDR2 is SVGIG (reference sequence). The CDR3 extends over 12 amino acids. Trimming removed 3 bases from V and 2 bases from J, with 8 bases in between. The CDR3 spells CAWRGDTYEQYF. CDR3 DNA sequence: TGTGCCTGGAGAGGGGATACCTACGAGCAGTACTTC.

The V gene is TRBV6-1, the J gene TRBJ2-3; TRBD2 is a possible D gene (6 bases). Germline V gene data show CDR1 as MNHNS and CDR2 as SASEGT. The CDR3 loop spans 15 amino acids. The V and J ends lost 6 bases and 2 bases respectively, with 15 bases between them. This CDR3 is CASRLPAGPTDTQYF. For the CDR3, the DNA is TGTGCCAGCAGATTACCCGCGGGGCCCACAGATACGCAGTATTTT.

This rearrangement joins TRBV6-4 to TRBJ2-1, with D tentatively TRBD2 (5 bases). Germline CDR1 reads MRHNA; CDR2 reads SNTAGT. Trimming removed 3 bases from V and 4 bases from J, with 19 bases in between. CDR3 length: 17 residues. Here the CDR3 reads CASSESCEQRAYNEQFF. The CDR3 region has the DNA TGTGCCAGCAGTGAGTCTTGCGAGCAGAGGGCGTACAATGAGCAGTTCTTC.

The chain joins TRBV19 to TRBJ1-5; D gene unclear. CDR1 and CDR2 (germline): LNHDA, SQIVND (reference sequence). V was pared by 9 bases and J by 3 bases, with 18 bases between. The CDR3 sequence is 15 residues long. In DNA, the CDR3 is TGTGCCAGCGCACTTAACAGCTACCTCAATCAGCCCCAGCATTTT. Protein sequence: CASALNSYLNQPQHF.

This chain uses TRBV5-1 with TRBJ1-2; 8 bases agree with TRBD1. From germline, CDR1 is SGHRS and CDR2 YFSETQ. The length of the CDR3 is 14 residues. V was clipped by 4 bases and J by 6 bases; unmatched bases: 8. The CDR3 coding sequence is TGCGCCAGCAGCCCAGGGGGCCGGTACGATGGCTACACCTTC. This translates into CASSPGGRYDGYTF.

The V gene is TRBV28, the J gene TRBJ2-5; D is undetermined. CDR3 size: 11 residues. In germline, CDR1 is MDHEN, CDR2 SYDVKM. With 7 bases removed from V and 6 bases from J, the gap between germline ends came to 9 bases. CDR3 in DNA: TGTGCCAGCACCACCCTACAGACCCAGTACTTC. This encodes CASTTLQTQYF.

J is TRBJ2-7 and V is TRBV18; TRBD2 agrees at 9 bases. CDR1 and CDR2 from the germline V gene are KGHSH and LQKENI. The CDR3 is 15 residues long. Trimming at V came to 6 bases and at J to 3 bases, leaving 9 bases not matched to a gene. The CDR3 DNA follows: TGTGCCAGCTCGCCGGCGGGAGGGGGCTTCTACGAGCAGTACTTC. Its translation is CASSPAGGGFYEQYF.

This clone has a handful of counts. The DNA for the CDR3 is TGTGCCATCAGTGACGGGACAGGGAGAGGCTACACCTTC. This encodes CAISDGTGRGYTF. V is TRBV10-3 and J is TRBJ1-2; 9 bases line up with TRBD1. This CDR3 contains 13 residues. V trimming: 3 bases; J trimming: 8 bases; junction bases outside the gene matches: 4. CDR1 and CDR2 (germline): ENHRY, SYGVKD.

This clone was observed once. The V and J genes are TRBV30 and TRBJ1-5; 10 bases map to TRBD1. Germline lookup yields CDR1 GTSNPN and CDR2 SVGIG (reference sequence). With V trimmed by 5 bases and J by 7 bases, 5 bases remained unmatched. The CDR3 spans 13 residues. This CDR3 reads CAWGTGEDQPQHF. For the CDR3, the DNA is TGTGCCTGGGGGACAGGGGAAGACCAGCCCCAGCATTTT.

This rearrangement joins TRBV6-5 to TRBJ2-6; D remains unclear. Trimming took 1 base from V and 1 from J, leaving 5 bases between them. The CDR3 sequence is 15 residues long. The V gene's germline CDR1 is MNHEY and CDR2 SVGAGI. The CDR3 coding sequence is TGTGCCAGCAGTTACTATATATCTGGGGCCAACGTCCTGACTTTC. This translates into CASSYYISGANVLTF.

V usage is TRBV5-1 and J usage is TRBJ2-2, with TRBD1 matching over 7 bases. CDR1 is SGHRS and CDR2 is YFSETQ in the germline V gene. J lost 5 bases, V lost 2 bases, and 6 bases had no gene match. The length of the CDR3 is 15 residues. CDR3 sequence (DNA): TGCGCCAGCAGCTTAAGGGACAGAGCTACCGGGGAGCTGTTTTTT. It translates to CASSLRDRATGELFF.